The clone carrying this TCR beta chain was seen just once. Germline V gene data show CDR1 as LGHNA and CDR2 as YNFKEQ. The length of the CDR3 is 16 residues. The V gene end was trimmed by 1 base and the J gene end by 4 bases; junction bases not matched to a gene: 8. These data belong to a study of control samples from healthy donors and cancer patients. Produced via immunoSEQ multiplex PCR; TCRdb's table is partial and in-frame only. The repertoire includes roughly 68,000 clones, about 83% of them detected once, and around 14% sits in the top ten. The chain combines TRBV4-2 with TRBJ2-3; the match to TRBD2 covers 7 bases. This receptor was obtained from a man in his sixties in good health. What was sequenced was blood. CDR3 in amino acids: CASSQVGREIADTQYF. The CDR3 region has the DNA TGTGCCAGCAGCCAAGTGGGGCGGGAGATCGCAGATACGCAGTATTTT.